This TCR beta chain was observed in a study of T cells in Graves' hyperthyroidism and ophthalmopathy. Study-level results: Most expanded thyroid clonotypes above 0.001 also appeared in blood.

The CDR3 extends over 15 amino acids. Trimming took 4 bases from V and 4 from J, leaving 17 bases between them. The germline V gene has CDR1 SGDLS and CDR2 YYNGEE. No ophthalmopathy progression within 18 months constituted stable Graves' hyperthyroidism. Hyperthyroidism, newly diagnosed and lasting under 2 months, affected patients aged 18 to 65. Patients were excluded for uncontrolled infection, other autoimmune disease, pregnancy or lactation. TCR beta CDR3 region amplification was performed from RNA transcripts. TCR CDR3 regions were first amplified by RT-PCR with HTBI primers. TCRdb itself ran the multiplex PCR reads through MiXCR, one entry per CDR3 protein. Of roughly 100,000 distinct CDR3 sequences in the sample, around 42% were seen once. For this clonotype: The antigen remains unidentified.

The source is a woman in her thirties with Graves' hyperthyroidism. The specimen sequenced was peripheral blood or thyroid tissue (not recorded which). The chain couples TRBV9 to TRBJ2-5; D unresolved. The CDR3 sequence: CASSPVGGYRETQYF. The CDR3 nucleotides are TGTGCCAGCAGCCCGGTTGGCGGATACCGAGAGACCCAGTACTTC.